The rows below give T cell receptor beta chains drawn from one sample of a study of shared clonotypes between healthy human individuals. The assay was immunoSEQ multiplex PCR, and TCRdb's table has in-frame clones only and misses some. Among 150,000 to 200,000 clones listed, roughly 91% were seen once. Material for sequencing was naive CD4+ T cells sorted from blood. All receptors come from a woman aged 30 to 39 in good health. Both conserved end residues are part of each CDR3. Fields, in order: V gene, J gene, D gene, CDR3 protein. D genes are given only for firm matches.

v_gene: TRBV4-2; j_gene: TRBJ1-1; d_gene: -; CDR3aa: CASSQGRKELQGTEAFF
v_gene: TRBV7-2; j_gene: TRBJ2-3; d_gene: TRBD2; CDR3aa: CASSLATGGPTDTQYF
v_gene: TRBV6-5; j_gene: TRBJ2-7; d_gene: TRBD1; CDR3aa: CATRDRGSEQYF
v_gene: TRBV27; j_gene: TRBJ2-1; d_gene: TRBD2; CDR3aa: CASSPIAAGEGYEQFF
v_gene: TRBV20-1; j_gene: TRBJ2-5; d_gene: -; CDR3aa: CSACLGETQYF
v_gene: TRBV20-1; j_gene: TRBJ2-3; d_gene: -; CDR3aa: CSAMGVIAQYF
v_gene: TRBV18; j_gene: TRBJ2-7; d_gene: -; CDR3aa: CASSPRQGLDFYEQYF
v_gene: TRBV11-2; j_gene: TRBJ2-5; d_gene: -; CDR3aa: CASSPGRQSSLETQYF
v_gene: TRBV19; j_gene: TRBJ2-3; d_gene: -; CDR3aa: CASSRLSTDTQYF
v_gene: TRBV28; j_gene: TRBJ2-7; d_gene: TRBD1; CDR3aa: CASRLTRGIHEQYF
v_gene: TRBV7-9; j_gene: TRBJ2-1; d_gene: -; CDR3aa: CASSLSVRQFF
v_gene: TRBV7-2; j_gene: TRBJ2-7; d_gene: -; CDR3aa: CASSLAGTPFYEQYF
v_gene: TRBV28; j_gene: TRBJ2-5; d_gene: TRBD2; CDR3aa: CASRVAGDWETQYF
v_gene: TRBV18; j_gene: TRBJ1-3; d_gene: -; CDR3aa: CASSPGSAGNTIYF
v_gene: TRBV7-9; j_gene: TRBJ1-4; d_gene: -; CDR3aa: CASAGQSTNEKLFF
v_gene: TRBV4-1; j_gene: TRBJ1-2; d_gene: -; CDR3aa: CASSQDFYATVRSSGYTF
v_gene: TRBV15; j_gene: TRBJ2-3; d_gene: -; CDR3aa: CATSKAEGGTDTQYF
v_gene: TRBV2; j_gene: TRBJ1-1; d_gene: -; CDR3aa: CAYHRETNTEAFF
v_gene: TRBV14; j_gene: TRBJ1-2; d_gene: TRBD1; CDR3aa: CASSQTRDSLGYTF
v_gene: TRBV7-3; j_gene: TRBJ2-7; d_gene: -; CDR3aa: CASSFADGYEQYF
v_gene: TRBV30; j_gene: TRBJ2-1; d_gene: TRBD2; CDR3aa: CAWSYRLAGDNEQFF
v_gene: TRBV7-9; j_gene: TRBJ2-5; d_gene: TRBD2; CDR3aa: CASRPLGGRGETQYF
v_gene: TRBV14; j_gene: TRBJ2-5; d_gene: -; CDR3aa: CASSLHDSPETQYF
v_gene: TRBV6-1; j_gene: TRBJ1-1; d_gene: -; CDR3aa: CASSTQVDTEAFF
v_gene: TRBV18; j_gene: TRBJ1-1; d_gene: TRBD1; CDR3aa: CASSPGQENTEAFF
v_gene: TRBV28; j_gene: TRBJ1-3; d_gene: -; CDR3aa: CASSDSQISGNTIYF